One sample yielded the 13 T cell receptor beta chains listed below, sequenced in a study of shared clonotypes between healthy human individuals. This table comes from immunoSEQ multiplex PCR, and its TCRdb copy is limited to in-frame clones, with some not included. The sample lists over 2 million clones, 95% seen once, with 0.13% in the top ten. The specimen sequenced was naive CD4+ T cells sorted from blood. Specified subset: CD45RA+ positively selected. The origin of the receptors is a man younger than 35 in good health.

The rearrangement joins TRBV28 to TRBJ1-1; D gene unclear. CDR1 is MDHEN and CDR2 is SYDVKM in the germline V gene. Trimming removed 3 bases from V and 4 bases from J, with 12 bases in between. The length of the CDR3 is 14 residues. The CDR3 region has the DNA TGTGCCAGCAGTTTGTTGAGATGGGGCACTGAAGCTTTCTTT. It is translated as CASSLLRWGTEAFF.

The V gene is TRBV5-1, the J gene TRBJ1-2; no firm D call. Germline values: CDR1 SGHRS, CDR2 YFSETQ. The germline V and J ends were trimmed by 0 bases and 6 bases, with 9 bases remaining between them. This CDR3 has 13 amino acids. CDR3 loop: CASSLGESDGYTF. The CDR3 DNA reads TGCGCCAGCAGCTTGGGGGAGAGTGATGGCTACACCTTC. The full variable domain, completed using reference TRBV5-1 and TRBJ1-2, is KAGVTQTPRYLIKTRGQQVTLSCSPISGHRSVSWYQQTPGQGLQFLFEYFSETQRNKGNFPGRFSGRQFSNSRSEMNVSTLELGDSALYLCASSLGESDGYTFGSGTRLTVV.

This rearrangement joins TRBV10-3 to TRBJ1-2, with D unclear. Trimming removed 2 bases from V and 8 bases from J, with 12 bases in between. Germline CDR1 ENHRY, CDR2 SYGVKD. The CDR3 is 13 amino acids. This CDR3 reads CAISEGQTEGYTF. In DNA, the CDR3 is TGTGCCATCAGTGAGGGCCAGACGGAAGGCTACACCTTC.

This chain's CDR3 is CASSSNPWAEAFF. CDR3 nucleotides: TGTGCCAGCAGCTCCAATCCTTGGGCTGAAGCTTTCTTT. The chain couples TRBV9 to TRBJ1-1; D gene ambiguous. The germline V gene has CDR1 SGDLS and CDR2 YYNGEE. The CDR3 length is 13 residues. Trimming shortened V by 4 bases and J by 6 bases, and 13 bases separated the two germline ends.

V is TRBV19 and J is TRBJ2-3; 11 nucleotides line up with TRBD2. From germline, CDR1 is LNHDA and CDR2 SQIVND (reference sequence). The trim removed 4 bases at V and 2 bases at J, leaving 11 bases unmatched. The CDR3 has 18 residues. The CDR3 region is CASSTSAGTSGNTDTQYF. In nucleotides, the CDR3 is TGTGCCAGTAGTACTTCAGCCGGGACTAGCGGCAACACAGATACGCAGTATTTT.

The V gene is TRBV20-1, the J gene TRBJ2-5; D is unclear. Between the trimmed V and J ends, which lost 3 bases and 3 bases, there was a span of 5 bases. Germline-derived CDR1 and CDR2 are DFQATT and SNEGSKA (reference sequence). The CDR3 is made up of 11 amino acids. Written as DNA, the CDR3 is TGCAGTGCTAGCAATAAAGAGACCCAGTACTTC. Its translation: CSASNKETQYF.

V gene TRBV6-1 combines with J gene TRBJ2-4; weak D call: TRBD1 (5 bases). The V gene lost 0 bases and the J gene lost 5 bases, with 14 bases spanning the gap. Looked up from germline, CDR1 is MNHNS and CDR2 is SASEGT. This CDR3 has 16 residues. Written as DNA, the CDR3 is TGTGCCAGCAGTGAAGCGGGGTCCAGGGTCCAAAACATTCAGTACTTC. Amino acids: CASSEAGSRVQNIQYF.

This clone was seen at least ten times. This chain joins TRBV4-1 and TRBJ1-1, with 7 bases identical to TRBD1. V trimming: 1 base; J trimming: 3 bases; junction bases outside the gene matches: 8. The CDR3 covers 16 residues. CDR1 MGHRA and CDR2 YSYEKL come from the germline V gene. Written as DNA, the CDR3 is TGCGCCAGCAGCCAAGTACCCGGGACAGCCTACACTGAAGCTTTCTTT. Translation gives CASSQVPGTAYTEAFF.

The chain is built from TRBV11-2 and TRBJ2-5; TRBD2 agrees at 7 bases. The germline V gene encodes CDR1 SGHAT and CDR2 FQNNGV. The CDR3 loop spans 16 amino acids. V gave up 0 bases and J gave up 2 bases; unmatched junction bases: 6. The CDR3: CASSLEGAGRQETQYF. As DNA, the CDR3 is TGTGCCAGCAGCTTAGAGGGAGCGGGAAGGCAAGAGACCCAGTACTTC.

This chain joins TRBV7-9 and TRBJ2-3, with 10 positions matching TRBD2. After removal of 4 bases from V and 1 base from J, the junction contained 8 bases not matched to a gene. The CDR3 is 17 residues long. CDR1 and CDR2 from the germline V gene are SEHNR and FQNEAQ (reference sequence). The CDR3 sequence: CASSWTSGAPGTDTQYF. The CDR3 nucleotides are TGTGCCAGCAGCTGGACTAGCGGAGCACCTGGCACAGATACGCAGTATTTT.

V gene TRBV2 combines with J gene TRBJ2-3; either TRBD1 or TRBD2 may fit D (5 bases each). V was trimmed by 5 bases and J by 0 bases, leaving 12 bases between them. Germline values: CDR1 SNHLY, CDR2 FYNNEI. CDR3 length: 15 residues. CDR3 region: CASSIEGTSTDTQYF. DNA for the CDR3: TGTGCCAGCAGTATTGAGGGGACCAGCACAGATACGCAGTATTTT.

The CDR3 loop is CASSLNEGSYNSPLHF. CDR3 DNA: TGTGCCAGCAGCTTAAATGAAGGCTCCTATAATTCACCCCTCCACTTT. V is TRBV7-9 and J is TRBJ1-6; D gene uncertain. V was trimmed by 2 bases and J by 0 bases, leaving 8 bases between them. The CDR3 covers 16 residues. Germline V lookup: CDR1 SEHNR, CDR2 FQNEAQ (reference sequence).

The chain uses TRBV10-3 and TRBJ2-1; TRBD2 matches at 11 bases. After removal of 5 bases from V and 9 bases from J, the junction contained 6 bases not matched to a gene. The CDR3 is made up of 14 amino acids. Germline V gives CDR1 ENHRY, CDR2 SYGVKD. The CDR3 protein is CAISSSGRMGEQFF. The CDR3 DNA is TGTGCCATCAGTTCTAGCGGGAGGATGGGTGAGCAGTTCTTC.